This T cell receptor (beta chain) appears in the sequencing data of a study of CD8 T cells in ankylosing spondylitis listed by TCRdb under 2017. Turning to the overall study: The study profiled T cell receptor beta repertoires in healthy donors and ankylosing spondylitis patients to find disease-linked TCR variants. The full study cohort comprised around 25 ankylosing spondylitis patients and about 110 healthy donors. Samples of peripheral blood were taken, and for ankylosing spondylitis patients, synovial fluid was collected as well. Overall study outcomes, separate from this receptor: Some TCR beta motif variants had previously been reported in synovial fluid and blood of reactive arthritis patients, which suggested common disease-initiation mechanisms. A CD8+ phenotype was shown by the disease-linked clones, which were found at relatively low frequencies in peripheral blood. The disease-linked clones were reported as significantly enriched in matched synovial fluid samples from ankylosing spondylitis patients. A TCR beta motif of fewer than 10 highly homologous amino acid variants appeared characteristic of blood from ankylosing spondylitis patients.

The CDR3 spans 15 residues, from the cysteine through the phenylalanine. Only the CDR3 part of the read is kept: 45 bases, read in frame from the first base. V is pared back by 2 bases and J by 4 bases, with 15 bases lying between the germline termini. The CDR1 and CDR2 encoded by the germline V gene are SGDLS and YYNGEE. As to this clonotype: Its antigen is unknown. There are no base qualities to consult, and no much larger clone falls within one base.

The sample was run on an Illumina HiSeq 2500. TCR beta libraries were prepared by quantitative 5'-RACE with molecular barcodes. The paper's processing steps were these. To identify disease-linked TCR variants, a new computational method was used, one built on a probabilistic model of VDJ rearrangement. The public reads were run again by TCRdb, first through fastp at Q25 and then through MiXCR, and only productive beta chains were kept. Identical CDR3 proteins give one entry, which carries the most common genes and DNA. The V and J calls reflect TCRdb's pipeline rather than the authors' work. In this sample the table shows a few hundred thousand distinct CDR3 sequences, under 25% of which occur a single time. The biggest ten clones account for approximately 15% of the sample.

What was sequenced was blood, either unsorted or a sorted T cell fraction (not recorded which). The TCR sequence derives from a male donor with ankylosing spondylitis. This chain is built from TRBV9 and TRBJ1-2, with the D gene too uncertain to name. The CDR3 protein: CASSVDGGRTYGYTF. The base sequence is TGTGCCAGCAGCGTGGATGGTGGGCGAACCTATGGCTACACCTTC.